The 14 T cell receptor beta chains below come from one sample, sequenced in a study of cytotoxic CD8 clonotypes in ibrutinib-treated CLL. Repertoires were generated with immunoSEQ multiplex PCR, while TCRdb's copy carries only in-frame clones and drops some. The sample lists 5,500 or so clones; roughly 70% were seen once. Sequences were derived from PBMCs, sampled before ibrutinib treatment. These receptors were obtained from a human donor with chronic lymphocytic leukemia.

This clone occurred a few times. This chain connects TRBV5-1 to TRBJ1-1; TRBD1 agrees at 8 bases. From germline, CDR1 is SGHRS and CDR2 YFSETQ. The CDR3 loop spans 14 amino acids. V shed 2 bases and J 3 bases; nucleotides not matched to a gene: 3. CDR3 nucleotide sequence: TGCGCCAGCAGCTTCTTACAGGGGGACACTGAAGCTTTCTTT. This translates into CASSFLQGDTEAFF.

The chain's CDR3 is CASSHRDRVQQGAFF. CDR3 DNA: TGTGCCAGCAGCCACCGGGACAGGGTGCAACAGGGAGCTTTCTTT. The chain links TRBV11-2 to TRBJ1-1; the match to TRBD1 covers 9 bases. Germline V gene data show CDR1 as SGHAT and CDR2 as FQNNGV. V was pared by 5 bases and J by 10 bases, with 14 bases of the junction left unmatched. The CDR3 runs 15 residues.

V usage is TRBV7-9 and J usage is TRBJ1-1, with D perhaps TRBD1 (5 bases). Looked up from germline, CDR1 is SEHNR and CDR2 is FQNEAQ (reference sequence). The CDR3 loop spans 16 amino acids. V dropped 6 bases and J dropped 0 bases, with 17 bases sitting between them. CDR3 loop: CASRTVGGRVNTEAFF. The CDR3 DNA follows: TGTGCCAGCAGAACAGTGGGGGGACGAGTGAACACTGAAGCTTTCTTT.

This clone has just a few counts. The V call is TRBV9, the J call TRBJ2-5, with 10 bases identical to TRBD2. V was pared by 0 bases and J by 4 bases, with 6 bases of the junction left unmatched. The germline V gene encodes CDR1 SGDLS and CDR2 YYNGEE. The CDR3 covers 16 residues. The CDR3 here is CASSVGLSGGAETQYF. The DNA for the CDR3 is TGTGCCAGCAGCGTAGGTTTAAGCGGGGGGGCAGAGACCCAGTACTTC.

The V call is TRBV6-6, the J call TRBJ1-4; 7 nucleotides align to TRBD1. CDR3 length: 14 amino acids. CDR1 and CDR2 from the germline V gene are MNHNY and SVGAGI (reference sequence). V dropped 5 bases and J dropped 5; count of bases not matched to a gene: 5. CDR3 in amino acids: CASSQQGSNEKLFF. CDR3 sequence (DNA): TGTGCCAGCAGTCAACAGGGGTCGAATGAAAAACTGTTTTTT.

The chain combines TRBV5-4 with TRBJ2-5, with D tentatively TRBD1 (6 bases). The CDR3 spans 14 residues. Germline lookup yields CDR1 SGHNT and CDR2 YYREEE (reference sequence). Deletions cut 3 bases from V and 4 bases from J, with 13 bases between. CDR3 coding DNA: TGTGCCAGCAGCTCGTTACAGGGAGCAGAGACCCAGTACTTC. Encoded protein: CASSSLQGAETQYF. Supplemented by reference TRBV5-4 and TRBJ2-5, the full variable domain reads ETGVTQSPTHLIKTRGQQVTLRCSSQSGHNTVSWYQQALGQGPQFIFQYYREEENGRGNFPPRFSGLQFPNYSSELNVNALELDDSALYLCASSSLQGAETQYFGPGTRLLVL.

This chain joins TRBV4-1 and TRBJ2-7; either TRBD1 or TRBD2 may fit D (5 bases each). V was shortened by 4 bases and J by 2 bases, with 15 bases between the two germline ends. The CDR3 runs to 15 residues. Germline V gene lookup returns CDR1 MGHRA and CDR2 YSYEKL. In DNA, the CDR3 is TGCGCCAGCAGCCGGGATAGCCGGGACGCCTACGAGCAGTACTTC. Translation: CASSRDSRDAYEQYF.

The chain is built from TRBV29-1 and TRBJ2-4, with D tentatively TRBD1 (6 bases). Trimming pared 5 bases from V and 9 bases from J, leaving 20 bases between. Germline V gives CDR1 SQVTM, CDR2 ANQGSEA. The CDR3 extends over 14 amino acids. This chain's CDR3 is CSVRDTFDRSIQYF. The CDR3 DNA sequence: TGCAGCGTTAGGGACACCTTCGACCGAAGCATTCAGTACTTC.

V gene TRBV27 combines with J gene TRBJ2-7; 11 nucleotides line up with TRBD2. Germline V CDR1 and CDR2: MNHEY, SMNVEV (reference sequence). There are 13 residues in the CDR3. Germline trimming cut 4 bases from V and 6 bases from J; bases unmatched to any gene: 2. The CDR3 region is CASSSTSGVEQYF. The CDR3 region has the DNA TGTGCCAGCAGTTCGACTAGCGGGGTCGAGCAGTACTTC.

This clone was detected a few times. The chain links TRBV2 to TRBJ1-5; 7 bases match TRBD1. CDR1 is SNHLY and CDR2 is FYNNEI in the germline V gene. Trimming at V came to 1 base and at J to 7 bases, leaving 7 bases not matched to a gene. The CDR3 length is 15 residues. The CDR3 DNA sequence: TGTGCCAGCAGTGAAGACAGGGGAGGCGGACAGCCCCAGCATTTT. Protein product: CASSEDRGGGQPQHF.

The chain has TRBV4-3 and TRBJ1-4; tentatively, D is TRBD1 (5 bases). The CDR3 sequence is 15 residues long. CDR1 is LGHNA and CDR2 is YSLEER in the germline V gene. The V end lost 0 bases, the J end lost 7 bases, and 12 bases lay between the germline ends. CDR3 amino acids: CASSQEVQGGEKLFF. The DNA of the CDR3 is TGCGCCAGCAGCCAAGAGGTTCAGGGAGGTGAAAAACTGTTTTTT.

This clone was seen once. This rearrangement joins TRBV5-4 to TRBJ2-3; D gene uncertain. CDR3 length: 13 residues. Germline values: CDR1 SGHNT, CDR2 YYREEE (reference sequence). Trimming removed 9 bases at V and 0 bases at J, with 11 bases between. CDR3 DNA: TGTGCCACGAAGAGGTTTAGCACAGATACGCAGTATTTT. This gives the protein CATKRFSTDTQYF.

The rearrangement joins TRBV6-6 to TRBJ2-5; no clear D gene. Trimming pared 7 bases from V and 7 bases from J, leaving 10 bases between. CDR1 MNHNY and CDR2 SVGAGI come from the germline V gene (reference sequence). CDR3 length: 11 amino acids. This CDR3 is CASTEVGTQYF. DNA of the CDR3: TGTGCCAGCACCGAAGTCGGGACCCAGTACTTC.

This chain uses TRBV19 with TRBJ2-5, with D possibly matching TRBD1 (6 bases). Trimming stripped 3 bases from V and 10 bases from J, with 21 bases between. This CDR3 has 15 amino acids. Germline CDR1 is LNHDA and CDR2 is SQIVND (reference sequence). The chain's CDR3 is CASSIGPGAPPDQYF. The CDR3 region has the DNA TGTGCCAGTAGTATCGGGCCAGGGGCCCCCCCGGACCAGTACTTC.